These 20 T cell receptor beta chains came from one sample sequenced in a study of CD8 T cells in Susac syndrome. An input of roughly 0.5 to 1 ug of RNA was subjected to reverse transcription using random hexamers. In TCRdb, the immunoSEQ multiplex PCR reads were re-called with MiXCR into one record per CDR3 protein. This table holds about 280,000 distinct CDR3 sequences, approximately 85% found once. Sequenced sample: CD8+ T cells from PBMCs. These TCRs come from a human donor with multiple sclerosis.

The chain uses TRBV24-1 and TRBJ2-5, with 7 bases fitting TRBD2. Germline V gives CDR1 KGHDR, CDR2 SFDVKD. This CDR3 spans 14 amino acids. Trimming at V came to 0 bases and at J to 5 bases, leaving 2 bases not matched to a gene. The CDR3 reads CATSDLGGDETQYF. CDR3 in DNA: TGTGCCACCAGTGATTTGGGGGGGGACGAGACCCAGTACTTC.

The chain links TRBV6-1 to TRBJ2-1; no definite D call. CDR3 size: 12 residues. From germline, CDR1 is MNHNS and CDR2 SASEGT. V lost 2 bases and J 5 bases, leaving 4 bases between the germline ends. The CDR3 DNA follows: TGTGCCAGCAGTGAATGGGACAATGAGCAGTTCTTC. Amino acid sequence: CASSEWDNEQFF.

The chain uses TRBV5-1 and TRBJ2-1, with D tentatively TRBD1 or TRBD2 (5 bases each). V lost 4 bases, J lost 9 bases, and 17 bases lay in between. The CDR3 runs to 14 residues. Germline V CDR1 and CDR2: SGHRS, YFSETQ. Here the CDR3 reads CASSGWTEGIEQFF. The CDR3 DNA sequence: TGCGCCAGCAGCGGCTGGACTGAGGGGATTGAGCAGTTCTTC.

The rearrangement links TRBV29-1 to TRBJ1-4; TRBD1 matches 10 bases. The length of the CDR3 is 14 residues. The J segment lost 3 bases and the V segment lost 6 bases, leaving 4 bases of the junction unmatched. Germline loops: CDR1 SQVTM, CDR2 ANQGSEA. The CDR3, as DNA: TGCAGCGTGCTCGGACAGGGGGCTAATGAAAAACTGTTTTTT. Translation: CSVLGQGANEKLFF.

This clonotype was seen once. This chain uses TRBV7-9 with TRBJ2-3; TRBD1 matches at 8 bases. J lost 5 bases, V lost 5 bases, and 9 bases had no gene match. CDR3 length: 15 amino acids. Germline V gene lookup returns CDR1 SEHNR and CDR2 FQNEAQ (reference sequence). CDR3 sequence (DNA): TGTGCCAGCAGCCTCGGACAGGGAGGTCGAGATACGCAGTATTTT. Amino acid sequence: CASSLGQGGRDTQYF.

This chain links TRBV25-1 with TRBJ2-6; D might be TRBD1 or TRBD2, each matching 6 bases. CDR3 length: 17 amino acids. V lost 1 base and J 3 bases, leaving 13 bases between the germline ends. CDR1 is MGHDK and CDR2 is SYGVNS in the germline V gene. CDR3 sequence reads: CASSEFGRGGGANVLTF. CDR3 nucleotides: TGTGCCAGCAGTGAATTCGGCAGGGGAGGTGGGGCCAACGTCCTGACTTTC.

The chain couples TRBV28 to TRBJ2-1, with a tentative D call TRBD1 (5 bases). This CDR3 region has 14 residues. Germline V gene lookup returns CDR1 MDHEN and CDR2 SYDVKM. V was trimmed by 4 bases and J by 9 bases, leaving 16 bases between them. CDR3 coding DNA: TGTGCCAGCAGTTCGCGCCAGGGCTTGGGTGAGCAGTTCTTC. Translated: CASSSRQGLGEQFF.

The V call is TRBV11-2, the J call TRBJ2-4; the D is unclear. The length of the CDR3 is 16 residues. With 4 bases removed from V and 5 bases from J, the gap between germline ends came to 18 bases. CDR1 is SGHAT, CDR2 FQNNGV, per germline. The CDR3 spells CASSSPLGSPENIQYF. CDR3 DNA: TGTGCCAGCAGCTCTCCTCTGGGATCGCCAGAAAACATTCAGTACTTC.

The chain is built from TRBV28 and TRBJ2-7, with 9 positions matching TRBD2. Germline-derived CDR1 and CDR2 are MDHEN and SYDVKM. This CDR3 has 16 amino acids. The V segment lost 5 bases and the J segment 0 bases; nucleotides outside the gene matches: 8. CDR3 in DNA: TGTGCCAGCAGTGCGCCCCGGACTAGCGCCTCCTACGAGCAGTACTTC. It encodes CASSAPRTSASYEQYF.

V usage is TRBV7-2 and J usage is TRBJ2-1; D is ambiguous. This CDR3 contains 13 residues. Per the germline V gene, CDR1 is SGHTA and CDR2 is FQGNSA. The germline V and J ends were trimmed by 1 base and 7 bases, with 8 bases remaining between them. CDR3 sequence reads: CASSLVLENEQFF. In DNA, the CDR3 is TGTGCCAGCAGCTTAGTCTTGGAAAATGAGCAGTTCTTC.

The CDR3 sequence: CAISGGLQGDEQFF. The CDR3 DNA is TGTGCCATCAGTGGAGGTCTTCAAGGCGATGAGCAGTTCTTC. The chain uses TRBV10-3 and TRBJ2-1; D is unclear. The CDR3 is 14 amino acids. Germline CDR1 reads ENHRY; CDR2 reads SYGVKD. Trimming took off 4 bases at V and 8 bases at J, with 15 bases between the two ends.

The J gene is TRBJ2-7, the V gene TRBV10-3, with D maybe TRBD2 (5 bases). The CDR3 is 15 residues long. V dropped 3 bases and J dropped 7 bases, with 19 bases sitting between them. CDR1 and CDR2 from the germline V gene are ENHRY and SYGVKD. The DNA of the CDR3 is TGTGCCATCAGTGACCTCACCCTCGGGGTTTGGGAGCAGTACTTC. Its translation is CAISDLTLGVWEQYF.

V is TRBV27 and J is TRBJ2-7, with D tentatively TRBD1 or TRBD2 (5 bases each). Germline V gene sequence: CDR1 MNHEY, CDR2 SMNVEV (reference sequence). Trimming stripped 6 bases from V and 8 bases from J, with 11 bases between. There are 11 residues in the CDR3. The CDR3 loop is CASSGSGQQYF. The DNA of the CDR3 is TGTGCCAGCAGCGGGTCGGGACAGCAGTACTTC.

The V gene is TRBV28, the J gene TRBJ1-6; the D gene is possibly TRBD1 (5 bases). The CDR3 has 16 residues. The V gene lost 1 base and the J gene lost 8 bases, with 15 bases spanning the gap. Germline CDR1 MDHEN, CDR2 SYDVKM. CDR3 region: CASSLLSQGPDSPLHF. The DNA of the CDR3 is TGTGCCAGCAGTTTATTGTCCCAGGGCCCGGATTCACCCCTCCACTTT.

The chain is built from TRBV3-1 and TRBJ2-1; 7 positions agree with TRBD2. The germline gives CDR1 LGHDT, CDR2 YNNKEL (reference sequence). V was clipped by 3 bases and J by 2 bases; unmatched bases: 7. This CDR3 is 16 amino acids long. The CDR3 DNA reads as TGTGCCAGCAGCCAGTTCCGGGACTATCCCTACAATGAGCAGTTCTTC. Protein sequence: CASSQFRDYPYNEQFF.

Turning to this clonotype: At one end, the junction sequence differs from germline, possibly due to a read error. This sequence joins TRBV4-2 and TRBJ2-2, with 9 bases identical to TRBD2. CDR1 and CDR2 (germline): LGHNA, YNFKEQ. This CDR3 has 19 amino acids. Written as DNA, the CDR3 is TGTGCCAGCGGCCAAGGGGGGGCCGGCGGGAGGGCCTACACCGGGGAGCTGTTTTTT. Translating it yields CASGQGGAGGRAYTGELFF.

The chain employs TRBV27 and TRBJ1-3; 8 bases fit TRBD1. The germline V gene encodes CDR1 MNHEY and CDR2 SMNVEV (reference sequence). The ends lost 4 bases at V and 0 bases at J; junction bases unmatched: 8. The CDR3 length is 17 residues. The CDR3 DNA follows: TGTGCCAGCAGTTCTAGACAGGGGATGAGCTCTGGAAACACCATATATTTT. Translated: CASSSRQGMSSGNTIYF.

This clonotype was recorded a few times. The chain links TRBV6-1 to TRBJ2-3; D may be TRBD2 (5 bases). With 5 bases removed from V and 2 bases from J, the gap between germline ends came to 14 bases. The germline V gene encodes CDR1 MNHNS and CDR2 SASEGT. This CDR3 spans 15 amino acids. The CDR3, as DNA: TGTGCCAGCAGTACGAGGACTGTACCCACAGATACGCAGTATTTT. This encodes CASSTRTVPTDTQYF.

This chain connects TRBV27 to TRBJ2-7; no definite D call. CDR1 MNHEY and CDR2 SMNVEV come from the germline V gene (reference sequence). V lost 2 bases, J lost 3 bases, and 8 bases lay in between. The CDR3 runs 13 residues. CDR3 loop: CASSLLHYYEQYF. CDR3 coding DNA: TGTGCCAGCAGTTTACTTCACTACTACGAGCAGTACTTC.

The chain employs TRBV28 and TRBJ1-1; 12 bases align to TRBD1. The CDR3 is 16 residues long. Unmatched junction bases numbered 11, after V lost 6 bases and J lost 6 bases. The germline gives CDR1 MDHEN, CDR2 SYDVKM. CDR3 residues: CASSRDRGLRSAEAFF. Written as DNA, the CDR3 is TGTGCCAGCAGCCGGGACAGGGGGCTTCGGAGCGCTGAAGCTTTCTTT.